This T cell receptor beta chain was recorded in a study of Japanese encephalitis immunity and Zika vaccine responses. Trimming removed 6 bases at V and 0 bases at J, with 8 bases between. In germline, CDR1 is MNHEY, CDR2 SMNVEV (reference sequence). This CDR3 comprises 14 residues. Study-wide results and limits: JEV-pre-vaccinated donors lost CD4 richness to conserved ZIKV epitopes after ZPIV.

TCRdb used MiXCR to reprocess the 5' RACE reads, holding one entry per CDR3 protein. In the table there are about 350 distinct CDR3 sequences, about 4% of which are singletons. CFSE-labeled PBMCs were cultured around six days with peptide pools, each at 0.85 to 1 ug/mL. By its share, this clonotype is hyperexpanded. V gene TRBV27 combines with J gene TRBJ1-4; D not certain. The sequence was collected from an adult woman who received an inactivated Zika virus vaccine. Sequenced here: antigen-activated CD8+ T cells from blood, cultured, sampled during a Zika inactivated vaccine study. CDR3 nucleotide sequence: TGTGCCAGCAGGAGGGAATCAACTAATGAAAAACTGTTTTTT. Amino acids: CASRRESTNEKLFF.